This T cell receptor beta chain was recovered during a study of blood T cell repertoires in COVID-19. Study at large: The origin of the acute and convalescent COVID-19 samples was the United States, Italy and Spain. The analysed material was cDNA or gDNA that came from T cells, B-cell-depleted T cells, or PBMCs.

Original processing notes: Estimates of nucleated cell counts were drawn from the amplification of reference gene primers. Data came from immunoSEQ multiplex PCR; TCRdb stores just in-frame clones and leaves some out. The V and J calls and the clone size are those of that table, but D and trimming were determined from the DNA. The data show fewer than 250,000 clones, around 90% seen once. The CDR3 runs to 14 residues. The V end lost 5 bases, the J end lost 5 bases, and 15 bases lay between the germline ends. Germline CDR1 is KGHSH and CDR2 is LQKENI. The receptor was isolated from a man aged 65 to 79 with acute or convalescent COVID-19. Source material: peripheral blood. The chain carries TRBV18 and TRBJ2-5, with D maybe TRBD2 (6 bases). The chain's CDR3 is CASSLTGRGETQYF. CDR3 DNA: TGTGCCAGCTCATTGACCGGGAGAGGCGAGACCCAGTACTTC. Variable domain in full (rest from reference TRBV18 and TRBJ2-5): NAGVMQNPRHLVRRRGQEARLRCSPMKGHSHVYWYRQLPEEGLKFMVYLQKENIIDESGMPKERFSAEFPKEGPSILRIQQVVRGDSAAYFCASSLTGRGETQYFGPGTRLLVL.